Reported below is one T cell receptor (beta chain). Germline values: CDR1 LNHDA, CDR2 SQIVND (reference sequence). The ends were cut back, 5 bases at V and 7 bases at J, with 18 bases in the middle. The CDR3 length is 15 residues. Sequencing was performed with immunoSEQ multiplex PCR; in TCRdb, only in-frame clones are kept and a portion is missing. The sample has about 98,000 clones, just over 85% seen once; the top ten hold roughly 1.9%. Treatment meaning: preoperative locoregional IRX-2 cytokine immunotherapy. Patients received preoperative, locoregional IRX-2 cytokine immunotherapy in a phase Ib study. The data were obtained in a study of preoperative IRX-2 immunotherapy in early breast cancer.

V gene TRBV19 combines with J gene TRBJ2-1; tentative D call: TRBD2 (6 bases). The sequenced sample was tumor tissue, obtained after IRX-2 immunotherapy. The origin of this receptor is a human donor with breast cancer. This chain's CDR3 is CASSLWASAGNEQFF. In DNA, the CDR3 is TGTGCCAGTAGTCTTTGGGCTAGCGCCGGAAATGAGCAGTTCTTC.